The T cell receptor beta chain described here comes from a study of human T cells and chemical hapten exposure. Time point meaning: patch test 1, 2 weeks after DPC sensitization. Stated treatment: therapeutic diphenylcyclopropenone sensitization with weekly scalp DPC. TCRdb reprocessed the RACE reads with MiXCR, giving one entry per CDR3 protein. The sample shows some 380,000 distinct CDR3 sequences, around 4.8% of them seen only once. The sequencing used whole blood, collected in connection with sensitization to the hapten diphenylcyclopropenone (DPC). The sequence was collected from a woman in her forties or fifties with alopecia areata. Some clones in this sample may be carry-over from other donors' samples.

The DNA of the CDR3 is TGTGCCAGCAGTGGACAGGGGCTGGAGTACTTC. This codes for CASSGQGLEYF. The chain links TRBV2 to TRBJ2-4; 8 bases fit TRBD1. The CDR3 extends over 11 amino acids. The germline gives CDR1 SNHLY, CDR2 FYNNEI. V was pared by 4 bases and J by 14 bases, with 4 bases of the junction left unmatched.